This T cell receptor (beta chain) was recovered during a study of blood T cell repertoires in COVID-19. Only in-frame clones appear in the TCRdb table, and some are missing; sequencing was by immunoSEQ multiplex PCR. The sample lists some 40,000 clones; around four fifths were seen once. With 5 bases clipped from V and 5 bases from J, the junction kept 8 bases outside the gene matches. The CDR3 is 15 residues long. Looked up from germline, CDR1 is LNHDA and CDR2 is SQIVND (reference sequence). The receptor's source is a man aged 45-65 years with active or convalescent COVID-19. The chain has TRBV19 and TRBJ2-2; 7 nucleotides align to TRBD1. Source material: peripheral blood. The CDR3 nucleotides are TGTGCCAGTAGTCGTGTGACAGGGAGTACCGGGGAGCTGTTTTTT. Amino acid sequence: CASSRVTGSTGELFF.